This T cell receptor (beta chain) appears in the sequencing data of a study of blood T cell repertoires in COVID-19. The method was immunoSEQ multiplex PCR; TCRdb's version includes in-frame clones alone and lacks a portion of them. The repertoire has 25,000 to 30,000 clones, 84% of them found once; the top ten carry under 55%. This CDR3 is built from 12 residues. Per the germline V gene, CDR1 is MNHEY and CDR2 is SMNVEV (reference sequence). V was trimmed by 3 bases and J by 5 bases, leaving 8 bases between them. The rearrangement links TRBV27 to TRBJ2-7; D unclear. Sequencing input: peripheral blood. This sequence originates from an elderly woman with acute or convalescent COVID-19. CDR3 DNA sequence: TGTGCCAGCAGTTTTTCCCGGGACGAGCAGTACTTC. Its protein is CASSFSRDEQYF.